This TCR beta chain was found in a study of T-cell reconstitution after alpha-beta-depleted transplantation in children. Regarding this clonotype: Antigen unknown.

Unique molecular identifiers were used in preparing the TCRbeta library. TCRdb fed the PCR reads into MiXCR, producing one record per CDR3 protein. The repertoire holds about 310,000 distinct CDR3 sequences, with 20% to 30% as singletons. Whole-study results and caveats: Two months or so post-transplant, alpha-beta T cells reportedly derived from several hundred expanded graft clones. T-cell counts and diversity at one year post-transplant came mainly from newly produced T cells. After transplant, high TCRbeta diversity at day 60 in some patients arose from surviving recipient T cells and thymic progenitors.

The CDR3 runs 16 residues. Trimming cost V 1 base and J 0 bases; bases outside gene matches: 6. Germline CDR1 reads LGHNA; CDR2 reads YNFKEQ. This TCR was recovered from a male patient between 10 and 17 years old who had a stem cell transplant for acute lymphoblastic leukemia, so the T cells may come from the graft donor. The chain employs TRBV4-2 and TRBJ2-7; 7 nucleotides match TRBD2. The input for sequencing was PBMCs, mostly from graft donor cells, taken 180 days after TCRalphabeta/CD19-depleted stem cell transplant. In DNA form, the CDR3 reads TGTGCCAGCAGCCAAGTCATAGCGGGCTACTCCTACGAGCAGTACTTC. Its protein product is CASSQVIAGYSYEQYF.